This entry concerns a single TCR beta chain. The data are from a study of blood T cell repertoires in COVID-19. There are 15 residues in the CDR3. Trimming took 1 base from V and 3 from J; bases not matched to a gene: 5. CDR1 is SGHDN and CDR2 is FVKESK in the germline V gene. Profiling relied on immunoSEQ multiplex PCR, and the TCRdb table lists in-frame clones only, not all of them. The sample has hundreds of thousands of clones, 80% to 90% seen once; the top ten hold roughly 1.1%. This clonotype was sampled from a young man who had recovered from COVID-19. Sequenced material: PBMCs or T cells enriched from blood (not recorded which). J is TRBJ1-2 and V is TRBV14; 7 bases map to TRBD1. CDR3 region: CASSQGQGTHYGYTF. DNA for the CDR3: TGTGCCAGCAGCCAAGGACAGGGAACTCACTATGGCTACACCTTC.